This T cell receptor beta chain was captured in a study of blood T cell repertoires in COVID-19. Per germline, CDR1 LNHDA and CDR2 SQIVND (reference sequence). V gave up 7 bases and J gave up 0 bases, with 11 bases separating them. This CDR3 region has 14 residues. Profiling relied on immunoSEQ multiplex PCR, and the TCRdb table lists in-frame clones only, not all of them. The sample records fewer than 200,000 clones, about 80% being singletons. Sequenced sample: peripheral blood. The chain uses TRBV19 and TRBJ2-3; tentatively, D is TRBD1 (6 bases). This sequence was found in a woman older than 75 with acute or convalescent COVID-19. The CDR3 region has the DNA TGTGCCAGTAATAACAGGGCTAGCACAGATACGCAGTATTTT. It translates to CASNNRASTDTQYF.